Listed below are T cell receptor beta chains from one sample, sequenced in a study of identical twins. TCRdb called the 5' RACE reads again in MiXCR, with one record for every CDR3 protein. The sample records approximately 550,000 distinct CDR3 sequences, around 24% being singletons. These data were also reused for a study on yellow fever vaccine responses in identical twins.

The sample comprised CD4+ T cells sorted from blood. The origin of the receptors is a woman between 18 and 30 years old in good health. Each CDR3 is given with its conserved first and last residue. A D gene is named only where the DNA matches it firmly. Rows may omit the clone size; those that give it use once, few, many or a size class.

clone size | D gene | J gene | V gene | CDR3 DNA | CDR3 protein
- | - | TRBJ2-1 | TRBV12-3/TRBV12-4 | TGTGCCAGCAGTTCCCCGGGCTACAATGAGCAGTTCTTC | CASSSPGYNEQFF
- | TRBD2 | TRBJ2-1 | TRBV12-3/TRBV12-4 | TGTGCCAGCAGGAAGACTAGCGGCAATGAGCAGTTCTTC | CASRKTSGNEQFF
- | - | TRBJ2-7 | TRBV12-3/TRBV12-4 | TGTGCCAGCAGTCGGGACCAGACCGGTTACGAGCAGTACTTC | CASSRDQTGYEQYF
few | - | TRBJ2-1 | TRBV10-2 | TGCGCCAGCAGTGAGACCCGGAGGGGGAAAAATGAGCAGTTCTTC | CASSETRRGKNEQFF
few | TRBD1 | TRBJ1-6 | TRBV20-1 | TGCAGTGCCCCCATACCGGGACAGGGTTTATATTCACCCCTCCACTTT | CSAPIPGQGLYSPLHF
few | - | TRBJ2-6 | TRBV20-1 | TGCAGTGCGAGCAAACAGGGCTCTGGGGCCAACGTCCTGACTTTC | CSASKQGSGANVLTF
few | TRBD2 | TRBJ2-2 | TRBV20-1 | TGCAGTGCTAAGGGGACTAGCGGTTTCGCCGGGGAGCTGTTTTTT | CSAKGTSGFAGELFF
- | TRBD2 | TRBJ2-1 | TRBV15 | TGTGCCACCAGCAAACAACTAGCGGGGGACTACAATGAGCAGTTCTTC | CATSKQLAGDYNEQFF
few | TRBD2 | TRBJ2-3 | TRBV20-1 | TGCAGTGCTAACCGACCACTAGCGGACACAGATACGCAGTATTTT | CSANRPLADTDTQYF
few | TRBD1 | TRBJ2-3 | TRBV5-1 | TGCGCCAGCAGCTTGACAGACAGGGCAACAGATACGCAGTATTTT | CASSLTDRATDTQYF
- | - | TRBJ2-7 | TRBV7-9 | TGTGCCAGCAGCTTAAATAGGTCAGGGTGTTACGAGCAGTACTTC | CASSLNRSGCYEQYF
- | TRBD2 | TRBJ2-1 | TRBV20-1 | TGCAGTGCTAGACCTTCGACTAGCGGTAATACAATCGAGCAGTTCTTC | CSARPSTSGNTIEQFF
- | TRBD1 | TRBJ2-3 | TRBV14 | TGTGCCAGCAGCCAACGGACAGGATCTAGCACAGATACGCAGTATTTT | CASSQRTGSSTDTQYF
- | - | TRBJ2-1 | TRBV3-1 | TGTGCCAGCAGCCCGACCCAGGGGAACCTTAACAATGAGCAGTTCTTC | CASSPTQGNLNNEQFF
few | - | TRBJ1-2 | TRBV12-3/TRBV12-4 | TGTGCCAGCAGCCCCGGTGGGGTGCGTGGCTACACCTTC | CASSPGGVRGYTF
few | TRBD1 | TRBJ1-5 | TRBV28 | TGTGCCAGCAGTTCCCCGACAGGGGTTAAACAGCCCCAGCATTTT | CASSSPTGVKQPQHF
few | - | TRBJ2-3 | TRBV29-1 | TGCAGCGTTGGGAGGGCGGGAGATACGCAGTATTTT | CSVGRAGDTQYF
- | - | TRBJ2-3 | TRBV10-3 | TGTGCCATCACCGCCGGACTCGGCACAGATACGCAGTATTTT | CAITAGLGTDTQYF
few | TRBD2 | TRBJ2-1 | TRBV24-1 | TGTGCCACCAGCCGATCGGGGACTAGCGGTTACAATGAGCAGTTCTTC | CATSRSGTSGYNEQFF
- | TRBD2 | TRBJ2-3 | TRBV7-2 | TGTGCCAGCAGCCCCTACCTAGCGGGGGGAGTTACAGATACGCAGTATTTT | CASSPYLAGGVTDTQYF
- | TRBD1 | TRBJ2-7 | TRBV5-1 | TGCGCCAGCAGCTTTGACAGGGGGCGTTCTAACGAGCAGTACTTC | CASSFDRGRSNEQYF
- | - | TRBJ2-6 | TRBV6-5 | TGTGCCAGCAGTTACTCGAAGACTGGGGCCAACGTCCTGACTTTC | CASSYSKTGANVLTF